The clone carrying this T cell receptor beta chain was seen ten or more times. What it binds is not known. TCRbeta library preparation incorporated unique molecular identifiers. Via MiXCR, TCRdb re-called the PCR reads, giving one row per CDR3 protein. The top ten clones hold 5.5% to 6.5% of a sample with about 200,000 distinct CDR3 sequences, roughly 7% of them seen once. The source of the sample is a study of T-cell reconstitution after alpha-beta-depleted transplantation in children. General study findings and limits: Several hundred graft clones that had expanded were reportedly the source of alpha-beta T cells about two months after transplant. T-cell counts and diversity at one year following transplant were attributed mainly to newly produced T cells.

Germline lookup yields CDR1 SGHTS and CDR2 YDEGEE. This CDR3 has 13 residues. V was clipped by 7 bases and J by 6 bases, with 14 bases between them. The material was PBMCs, obtained before TCRalphabeta/CD19-depleted stem cell transplant. This TCR was recovered from a boy aged 2 to 9 with acute lymphoblastic leukemia, due to receive a stem cell transplant. V gene TRBV5-8 combines with J gene TRBJ1-5, with D possibly being TRBD1 (6 bases). The CDR3 DNA reads TGTGCCAGCGGACAGTCTCTCAGTCAGCCCCAGCATTTT. This encodes CASGQSLSQPQHF.